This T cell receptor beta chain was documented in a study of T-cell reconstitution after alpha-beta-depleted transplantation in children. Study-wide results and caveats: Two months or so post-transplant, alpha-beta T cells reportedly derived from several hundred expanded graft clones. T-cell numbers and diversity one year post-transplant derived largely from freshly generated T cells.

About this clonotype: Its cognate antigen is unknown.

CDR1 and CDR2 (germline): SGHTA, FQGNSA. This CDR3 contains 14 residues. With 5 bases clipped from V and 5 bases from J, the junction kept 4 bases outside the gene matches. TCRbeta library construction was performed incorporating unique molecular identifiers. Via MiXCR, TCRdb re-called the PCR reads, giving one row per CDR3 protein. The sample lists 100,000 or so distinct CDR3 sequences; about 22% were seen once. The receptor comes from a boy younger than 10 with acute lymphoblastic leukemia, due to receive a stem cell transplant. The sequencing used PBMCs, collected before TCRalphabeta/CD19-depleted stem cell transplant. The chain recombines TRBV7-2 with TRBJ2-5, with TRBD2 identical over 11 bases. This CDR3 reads CASSTTSGIETQYF. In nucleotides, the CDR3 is TGTGCCAGCAGCACGACTAGCGGGATTGAGACCCAGTACTTC.